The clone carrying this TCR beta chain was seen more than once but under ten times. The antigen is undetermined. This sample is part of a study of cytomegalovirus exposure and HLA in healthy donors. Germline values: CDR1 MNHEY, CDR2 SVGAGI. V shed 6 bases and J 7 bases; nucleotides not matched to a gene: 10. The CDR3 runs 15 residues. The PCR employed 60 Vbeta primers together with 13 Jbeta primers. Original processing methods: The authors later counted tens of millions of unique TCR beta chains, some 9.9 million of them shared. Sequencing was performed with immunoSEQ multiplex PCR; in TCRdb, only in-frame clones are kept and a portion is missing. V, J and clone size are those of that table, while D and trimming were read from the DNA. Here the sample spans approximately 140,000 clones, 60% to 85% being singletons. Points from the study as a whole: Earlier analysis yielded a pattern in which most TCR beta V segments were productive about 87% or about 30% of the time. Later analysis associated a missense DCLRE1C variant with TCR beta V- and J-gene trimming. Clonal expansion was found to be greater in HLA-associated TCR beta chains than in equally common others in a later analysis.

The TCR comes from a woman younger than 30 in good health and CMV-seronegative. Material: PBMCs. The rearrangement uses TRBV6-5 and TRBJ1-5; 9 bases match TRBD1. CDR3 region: CASRTTSGQGQPQHF. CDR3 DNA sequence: TGTGCCAGCAGAACCACATCGGGACAGGGACAGCCCCAGCATTTT.